This T cell receptor (beta chain) comes out of a study of T cell repertoires in cytomegalovirus infection. The overall study: Matching HLA type, along with CMV infection, was indicated by public TCR beta signatures.

On this clonotype itself: Its matching antigen is unknown.

Study-wide points: Frequencies of public TCR beta families were cumulated, and this identified carriers of CMV plus the relevant HLA. The response measured ex vivo was dominated by TCR beta clonotypes (HLA-C-restricted and CMV-specific).

The V end lost 3 bases, the J end lost 0 bases, and 9 bases lay between the germline ends. This CDR3 region has 14 residues. CDR1 is SNHLY and CDR2 is FYNNEI in the germline V gene. TCRdb recomputed calls from the reads with MiXCR, one row per CDR3 protein. The data hold roughly 250,000 distinct CDR3 sequences, with roughly 23% observed a single time. This sequence originates from a human donor in good health (CMV status not recorded). Some clones in this sample may be carry-over from other donors' samples. The sample taken for sequencing was CD8+ T cells from PBMCs. The chain employs TRBV2 and TRBJ2-7; D remains unclear. The CDR3 spells CASSDTLRSYEQYF. The CDR3 nucleotides read TGTGCCAGCAGTGACACCTTGCGCTCCTACGAGCAGTACTTC.